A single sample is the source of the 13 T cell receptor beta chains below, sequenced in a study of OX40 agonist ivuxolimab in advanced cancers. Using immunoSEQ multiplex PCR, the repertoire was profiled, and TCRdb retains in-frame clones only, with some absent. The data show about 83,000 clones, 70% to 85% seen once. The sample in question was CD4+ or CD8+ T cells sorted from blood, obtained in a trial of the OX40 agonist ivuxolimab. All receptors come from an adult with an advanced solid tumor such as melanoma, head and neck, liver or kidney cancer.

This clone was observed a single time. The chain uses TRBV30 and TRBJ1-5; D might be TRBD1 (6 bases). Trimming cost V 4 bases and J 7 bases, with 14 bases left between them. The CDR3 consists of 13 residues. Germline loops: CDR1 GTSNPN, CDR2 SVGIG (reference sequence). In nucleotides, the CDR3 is TGTGCCTGGAACGGGGGGGGCGGACAGCCCCAGCATTTT. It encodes CAWNGGGGQPQHF.

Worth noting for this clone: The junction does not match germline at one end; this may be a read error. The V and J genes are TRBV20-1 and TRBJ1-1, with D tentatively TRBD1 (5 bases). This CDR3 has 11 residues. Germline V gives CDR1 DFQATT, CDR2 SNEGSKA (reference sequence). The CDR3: CSARGTSRGGF. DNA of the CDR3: TGCAGTGCTAGAGGGACAAGTCGGGGAGGCTTT.

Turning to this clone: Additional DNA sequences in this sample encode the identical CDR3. As DNA, the CDR3 is TGTGCCAGCAGCTTAGGTACAGGGCCGGTTCGGGTCTATGGCTACACCTTC. As protein: CASSLGTGPVRVYGYTF. The chain combines TRBV5-4 with TRBJ1-2, with TRBD1 as a possible D gene (6 bases). This CDR3 region has 17 residues. Germline CDR1 reads SGHNT; CDR2 reads YYREEE (reference sequence). Trimming left V 2 bases short and J 4 bases short, with 21 bases between.

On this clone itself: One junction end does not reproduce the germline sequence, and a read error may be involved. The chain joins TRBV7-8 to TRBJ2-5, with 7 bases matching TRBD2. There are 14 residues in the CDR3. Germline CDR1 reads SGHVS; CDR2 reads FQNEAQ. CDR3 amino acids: CASNLGRDQETQYF. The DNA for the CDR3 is TGTGCCAGCAACTTAGGGAGGGACCAAGAGACCCAGTACTTC.

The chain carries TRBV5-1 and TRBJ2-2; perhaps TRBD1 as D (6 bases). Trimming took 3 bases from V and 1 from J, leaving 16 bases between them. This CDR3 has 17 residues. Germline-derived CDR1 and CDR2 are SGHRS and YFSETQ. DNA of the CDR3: TGCGCCAGCAGCTACTCCCGACAGGAGGTGAACACCGGGGAGCTGTTTTTT. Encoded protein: CASSYSRQEVNTGELFF.

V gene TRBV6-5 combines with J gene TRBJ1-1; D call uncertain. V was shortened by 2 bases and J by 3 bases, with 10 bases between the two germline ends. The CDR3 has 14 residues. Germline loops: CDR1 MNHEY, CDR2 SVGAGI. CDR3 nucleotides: TGTGCCAGCAGTTACCGGTACTCTTACACTGAAGCTTTCTTT. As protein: CASSYRYSYTEAFF.

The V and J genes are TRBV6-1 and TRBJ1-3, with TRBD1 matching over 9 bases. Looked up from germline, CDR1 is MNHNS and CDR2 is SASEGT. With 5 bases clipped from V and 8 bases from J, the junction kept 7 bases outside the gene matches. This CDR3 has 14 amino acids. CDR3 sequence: CASSRQGEKDTIYF. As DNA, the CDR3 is TGTGCCAGCAGTAGACAGGGGGAGAAGGACACCATATATTTT.

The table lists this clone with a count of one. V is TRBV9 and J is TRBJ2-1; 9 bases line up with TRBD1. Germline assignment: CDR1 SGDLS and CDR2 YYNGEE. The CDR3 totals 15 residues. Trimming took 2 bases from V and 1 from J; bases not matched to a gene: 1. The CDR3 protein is CASSVTGGSYNEQFF. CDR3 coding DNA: TGTGCCAGCAGCGTGACAGGGGGGTCCTACAATGAGCAGTTCTTC.

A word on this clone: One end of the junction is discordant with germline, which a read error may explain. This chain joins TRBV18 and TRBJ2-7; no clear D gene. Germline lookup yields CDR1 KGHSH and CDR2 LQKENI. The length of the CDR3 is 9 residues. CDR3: CASSPSRIF. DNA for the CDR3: TGTGCCAGCTCACCCAGTCGGATTTTC.

The chain's CDR3 is CASSLRISPPTDTQYF. The CDR3, as DNA: TGCGCCAGCAGCTTGCGGATCTCTCCCCCCACAGATACGCAGTATTTT. The V call is TRBV5-1, the J call TRBJ2-3, with D uncertain. V was pared by 1 base and J by 2 bases, with 14 bases between. This CDR3 comprises 16 residues. The V gene's germline CDR1 is SGHRS and CDR2 YFSETQ.

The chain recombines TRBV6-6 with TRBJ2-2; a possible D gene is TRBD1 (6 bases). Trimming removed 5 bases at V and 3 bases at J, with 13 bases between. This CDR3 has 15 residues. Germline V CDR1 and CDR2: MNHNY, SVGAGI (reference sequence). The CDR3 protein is CASSPGTPDTGELFF. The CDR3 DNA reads TGTGCCAGCAGTCCCGGGACACCGGACACCGGGGAGCTGTTTTTT.

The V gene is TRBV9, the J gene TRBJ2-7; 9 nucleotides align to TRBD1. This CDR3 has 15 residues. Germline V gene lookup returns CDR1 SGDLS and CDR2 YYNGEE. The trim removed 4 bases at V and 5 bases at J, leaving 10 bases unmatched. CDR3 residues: CASSTHDRGIDEQYF. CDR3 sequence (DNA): TGTGCCAGCAGCACCCATGACAGGGGGATAGACGAGCAGTACTTC.

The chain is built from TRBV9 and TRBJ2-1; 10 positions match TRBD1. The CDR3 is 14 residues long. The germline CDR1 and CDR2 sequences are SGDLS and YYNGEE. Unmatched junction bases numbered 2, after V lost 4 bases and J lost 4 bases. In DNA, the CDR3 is TGTGCCAGCAGCTTGGGACAGGGGTACAATGAGCAGTTCTTC. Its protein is CASSLGQGYNEQFF.